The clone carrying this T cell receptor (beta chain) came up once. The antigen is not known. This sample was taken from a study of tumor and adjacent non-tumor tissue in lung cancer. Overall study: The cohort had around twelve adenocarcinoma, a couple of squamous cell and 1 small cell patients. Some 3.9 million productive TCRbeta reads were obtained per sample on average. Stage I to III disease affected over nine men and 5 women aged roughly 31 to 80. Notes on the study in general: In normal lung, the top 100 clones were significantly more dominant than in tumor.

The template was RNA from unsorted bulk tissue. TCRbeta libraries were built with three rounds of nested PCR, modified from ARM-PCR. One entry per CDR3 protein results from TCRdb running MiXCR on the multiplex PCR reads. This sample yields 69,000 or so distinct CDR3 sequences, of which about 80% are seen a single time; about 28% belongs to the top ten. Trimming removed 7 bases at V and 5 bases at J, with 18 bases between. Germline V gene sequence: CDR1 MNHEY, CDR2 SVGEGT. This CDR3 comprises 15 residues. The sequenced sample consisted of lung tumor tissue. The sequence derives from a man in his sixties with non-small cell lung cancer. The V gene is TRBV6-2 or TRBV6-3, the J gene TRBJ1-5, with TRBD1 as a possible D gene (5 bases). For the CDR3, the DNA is TGTGCCAGCAACCTTACGGGGGAAGGGGATCAGCCCCAGCATTTT. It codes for CASNLTGEGDQPQHF.